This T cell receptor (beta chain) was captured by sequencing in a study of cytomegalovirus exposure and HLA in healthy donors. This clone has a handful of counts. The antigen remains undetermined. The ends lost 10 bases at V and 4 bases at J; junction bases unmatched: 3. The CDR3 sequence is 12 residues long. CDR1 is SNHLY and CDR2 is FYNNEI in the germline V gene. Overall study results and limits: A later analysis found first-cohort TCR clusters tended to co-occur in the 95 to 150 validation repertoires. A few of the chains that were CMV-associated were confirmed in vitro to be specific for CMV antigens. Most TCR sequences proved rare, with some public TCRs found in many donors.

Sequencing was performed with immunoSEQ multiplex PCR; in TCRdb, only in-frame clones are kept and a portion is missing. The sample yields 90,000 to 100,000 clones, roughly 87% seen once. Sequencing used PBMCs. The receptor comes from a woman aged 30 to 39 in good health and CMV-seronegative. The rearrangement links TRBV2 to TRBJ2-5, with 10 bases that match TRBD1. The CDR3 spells CATRDRGETQYF. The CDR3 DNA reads TGTGCCACCCGGGACAGGGGAGAGACCCAGTACTTC.